This entry is about one T cell receptor (beta chain). The antigen remains unidentified. Isolating PBMCs gave at least 6.5 million of these cells per sample. These data come from a study of blood T cells in healthy people across ages. General observations from the study: Per million T cells, the diversity of TCR beta decreased roughly linearly as age advanced.

A second PCR of about 6 to 11 cycles used a sample-barcoded 5' primer and a J-beta primer mix. Researchers report that each sample yielded at least 2.5 million CDR3-containing paired-end reads. TCRdb redid the calling of the 5' RACE reads with MiXCR, one entry per CDR3 protein. The data show about 1,600,000 distinct CDR3 sequences, roughly 40% seen once. Sequencing used blood. The origin of this receptor is a woman under 30 in good health.

The CDR3 nucleotides read TGTGCCAGCAGCCAGACAGGGGGGTTTGAAAAACTGTTTTTT. Amino acid sequence: CASSQTGGFEKLFF. This chain uses TRBV7-2 with TRBJ1-4; 9 bases align to TRBD1. J was trimmed by 7 bases and V by 5 bases; bases with no gene match: 5. Germline assignment: CDR1 SGHTA and CDR2 FQGNSA. CDR3 size: 14 residues. The full variable domain, in which reference TRBV7-2 and TRBJ1-4 provide the parts outside the CDR3, is GAGVSQSPSNKVTEKGKDVELRCDPISGHTALYWYRQSLGQGLEFLIYFQGNSAPDKSGLPSDRFSAERTGGSVSTLTIQRTQQEDSAVYLCASSQTGGFEKLFFGSGTQLSVL.